This record concerns one T cell receptor (beta chain) sequence. The antigen is undetermined. In the PCR, 60 Vbeta and 13 Jbeta primers were used. Assay used: immunoSEQ multiplex PCR; TCRdb lists only in-frame clones, some missing. The sample contains 100,000 to 150,000 clones, 79% of which appear only once. The source of the sample is a study of cytomegalovirus exposure and HLA in healthy donors. Study-level results: Apparent HLA restriction characterized most CMV-associated TCR beta chains in a later analysis. An analysis done earlier found most TCR beta V segments productive about 87% or about 30% of the time.

Germline V gene lookup returns CDR1 SNHLY and CDR2 FYNNEI. This CDR3 region has 15 residues. V dropped 1 base and J dropped 2 bases, with 10 bases sitting between them. Sequencing was carried out using PBMCs. This clonotype was sampled from a male donor in good health and CMV-seronegative. V gene TRBV2 combines with J gene TRBJ2-3, with TRBD2 as a possible D gene (6 bases). DNA of the CDR3: TGTGCCAGCAGTGAAGTTGCGGGGTACACAGATACGCAGTATTTT. This codes for CASSEVAGYTDTQYF. Full variable domain (rest looked up from reference TRBV2 and TRBJ2-3): EPEVTQTPSHQVTQMGQEVILRCVPISNHLYFYWYRQILGQKVEFLVSFYNNEISEKSEIFDDQFSVERPDGSNFTLKIRSTKLEDSAMYFCASSEVAGYTDTQYFGPGTRLTVL.